The T cell receptor beta chain described here comes from a study of blood T cell repertoires in COVID-19. Overall study context: Italy, Spain and the United States were the sources of the convalescent and acute COVID-19 samples. The cDNA or gDNA used as material had been derived from T cells, B-cell-depleted T cells, or PBMCs.

As processed by the authors: Using reference gene primer amplification, nucleated cell counts were estimated. TCRdb keeps only in-frame clones here, not all; method: immunoSEQ multiplex PCR. V and J calls and clone size are copied from that table; D and trimming were computed from the DNA. The data show about 180,000 clones, about 85% seen once. The J segment lost 5 bases and the V segment lost 5 bases, leaving 5 bases of the junction unmatched. Germline values: CDR1 MGHRA, CDR2 YSYEKL. The CDR3 has 15 residues. The receptor's source is a woman in her 30s with active or convalescent COVID-19. Sample: peripheral blood. V gene TRBV4-1 combines with J gene TRBJ1-5; 11 bases fit TRBD1. CDR3 nucleotide sequence: TGCGCCAGCAGCTGGGACAGGGGGAAACATCAGCCCCAGCATTTT. It encodes CASSWDRGKHQPQHF.